This T cell receptor beta chain stems from a study of blood T cell repertoires in COVID-19. Overall study context: Researchers got acute and convalescent COVID-19 samples from the United States, Italy and Spain. PBMCs, B-cell-depleted T cells, or T cells were the source of the cDNA or gDNA that made up the material.

Per the study methods: Quantification of nucleated cells was approximated via reference gene primer amplification. Measured with immunoSEQ multiplex PCR; TCRdb has only the in-frame clones, and not every one. That table furnishes V, J and clone size, whereas the DNA furnished D and trimming. The repertoire includes about 230,000 clones, roughly 84% of them detected once, and roughly 27% sits in the top ten. The V gene lost 4 bases and the J gene lost 3 bases, with 13 bases spanning the gap. The CDR3 sequence is 15 residues long. The germline V gene encodes CDR1 MNHEY and CDR2 SMNVEV (reference sequence).

The receptor's source is a man in his forties with acute or convalescent COVID-19. Sequenced: peripheral blood. The chain employs TRBV27 and TRBJ2-1, with D possibly TRBD1 on 5 matching bases. In DNA form, the CDR3 reads TGTGCCAGCAGTTCCGGTAGGGGTTTCTACAATGAGCAGTTCTTC. It codes for CASSSGRGFYNEQFF.